The clone carrying this T cell receptor beta chain was counted many times. This sample was taken from a study of T cells in Graves' hyperthyroidism and ophthalmopathy. Trimming took 11 bases from V and 0 from J; bases not matched to a gene: 13. The CDR3 sequence is 16 residues long. The germline gives CDR1 MNHNS, CDR2 SASEGT. Amplification of TCR beta CDR3 regions used RNA as the template. First-round RT-PCR with HTBI primers amplified the TCR CDR3 region. TCRdb analysed the multiplex PCR reads with MiXCR anew, one entry per CDR3 protein. The profile shows about 180,000 distinct CDR3 sequences, about a sixth of them singletons. Over 18 months, lack of ophthalmopathy progression marked Graves' hyperthyroidism as stable. Any patient presenting with uncontrolled infection, other autoimmune disease, pregnancy or lactation was left out. PBMCs were obtained from 10 ml fresh peripheral blood.

The sequence was obtained from a woman aged 50 to 65 with Graves' hyperthyroidism. Sequenced material: blood. The chain has TRBV6-1 and TRBJ2-5, with TRBD2 matching over 9 bases. The CDR3: CAVGGVRGGNQETQYF. The CDR3 DNA reads as TGTGCCGTGGGGGGGGTGCGGGGGGGCAACCAAGAGACCCAGTACTTC.